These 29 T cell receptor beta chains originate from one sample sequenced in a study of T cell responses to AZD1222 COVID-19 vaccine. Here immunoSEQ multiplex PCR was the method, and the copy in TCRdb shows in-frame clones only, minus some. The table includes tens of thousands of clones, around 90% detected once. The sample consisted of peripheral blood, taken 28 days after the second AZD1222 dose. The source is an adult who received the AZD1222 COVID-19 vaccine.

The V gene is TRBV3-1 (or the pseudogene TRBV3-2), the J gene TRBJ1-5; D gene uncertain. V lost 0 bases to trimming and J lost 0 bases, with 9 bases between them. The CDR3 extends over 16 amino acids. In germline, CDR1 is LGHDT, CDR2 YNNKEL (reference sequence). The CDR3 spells CASSQDGPNSNQPQHF. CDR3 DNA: TGTGCCAGCAGCCAAGACGGCCCAAATAGCAATCAGCCCCAGCATTTT.

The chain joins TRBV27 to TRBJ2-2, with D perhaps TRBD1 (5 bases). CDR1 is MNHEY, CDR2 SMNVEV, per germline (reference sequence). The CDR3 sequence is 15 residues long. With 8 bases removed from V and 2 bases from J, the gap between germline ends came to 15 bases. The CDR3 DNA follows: TGTGCCAGCCATAGGGGCAGCACAAACACCGGGGAGCTGTTTTTT. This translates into CASHRGSTNTGELFF.

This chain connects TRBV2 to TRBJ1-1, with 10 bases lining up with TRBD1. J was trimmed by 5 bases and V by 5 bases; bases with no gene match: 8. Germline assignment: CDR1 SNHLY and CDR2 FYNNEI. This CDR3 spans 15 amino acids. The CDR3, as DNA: TGTGCCAGCAGTCGACAGGGGGCGTTGGGAACTGAAGCTTTCTTT. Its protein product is CASSRQGALGTEAFF.

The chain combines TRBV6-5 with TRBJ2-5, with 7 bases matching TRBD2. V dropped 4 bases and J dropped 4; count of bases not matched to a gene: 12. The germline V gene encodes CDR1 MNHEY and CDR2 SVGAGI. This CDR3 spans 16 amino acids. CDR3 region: CASSFPPWGEGETQYF. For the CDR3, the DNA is TGTGCCAGCAGTTTTCCCCCCTGGGGGGAGGGAGAGACCCAGTACTTC.

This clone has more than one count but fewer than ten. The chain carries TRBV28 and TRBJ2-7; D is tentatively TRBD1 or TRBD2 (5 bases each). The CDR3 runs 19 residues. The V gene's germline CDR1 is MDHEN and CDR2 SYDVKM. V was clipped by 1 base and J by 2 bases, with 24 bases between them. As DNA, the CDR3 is TGTGCCAGCAGTTTATATATGGGGGTAGAGGGACCCATTGCCTACGAGCAGTACTTC. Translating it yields CASSLYMGVEGPIAYEQYF. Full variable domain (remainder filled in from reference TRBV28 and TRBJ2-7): DVKVTQSSRYLVKRTGEKVFLECVQDMDHENMFWYRQDPGLGLRLIYFSYDVKMKEKGDIPEGYSVSREKKERFSLILESASTNQTSMYLCASSLYMGVEGPIAYEQYFGPGTRLTVT.

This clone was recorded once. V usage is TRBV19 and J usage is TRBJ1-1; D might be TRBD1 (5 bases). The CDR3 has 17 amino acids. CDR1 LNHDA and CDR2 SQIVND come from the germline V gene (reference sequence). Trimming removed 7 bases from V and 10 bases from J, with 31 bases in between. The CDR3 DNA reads TGTGCCAGTAATAACCCCGCCGCAGGGCGAGGTCGGCGTGGAGCTTTCTTT. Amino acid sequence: CASNNPAAGRGRRGAFF.

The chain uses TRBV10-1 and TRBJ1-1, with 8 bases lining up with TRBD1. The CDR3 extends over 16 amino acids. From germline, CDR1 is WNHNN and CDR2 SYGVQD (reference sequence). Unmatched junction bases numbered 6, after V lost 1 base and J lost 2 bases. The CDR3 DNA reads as TGCGCCAGCAGTGAGTTGGAACAGGGGGTTAACACTGAAGCTTTCTTT. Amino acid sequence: CASSELEQGVNTEAFF.

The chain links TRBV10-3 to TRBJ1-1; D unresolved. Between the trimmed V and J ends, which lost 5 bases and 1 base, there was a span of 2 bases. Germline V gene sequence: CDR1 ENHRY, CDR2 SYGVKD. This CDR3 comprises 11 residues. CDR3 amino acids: CAISTNTEAFF. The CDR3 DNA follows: TGTGCCATCAGTACGAACACTGAAGCTTTCTTT.

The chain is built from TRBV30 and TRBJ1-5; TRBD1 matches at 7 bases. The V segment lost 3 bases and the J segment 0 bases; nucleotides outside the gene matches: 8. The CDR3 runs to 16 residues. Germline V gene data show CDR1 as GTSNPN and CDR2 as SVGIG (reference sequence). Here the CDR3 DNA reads TGTGCCTGGAGCGCTGCACAGGGGAATAGCAATCAGCCCCAGCATTTT. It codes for CAWSAAQGNSNQPQHF.

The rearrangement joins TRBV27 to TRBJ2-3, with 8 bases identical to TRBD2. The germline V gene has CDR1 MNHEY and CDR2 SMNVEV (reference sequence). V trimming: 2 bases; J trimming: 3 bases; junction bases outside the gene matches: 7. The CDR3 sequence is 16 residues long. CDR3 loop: CASSLKTGGPTDTQYF. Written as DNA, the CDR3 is TGTGCCAGCAGTTTAAAAACGGGGGGGCCAACAGATACGCAGTATTTT.

In DNA, the CDR3 is TGTGCCAGTAGTCCCAGTGCAACTAATGAAAAACTGTTTTTT. It yields the protein CASSPSATNEKLFF. The chain has TRBV19 and TRBJ1-4; D is ambiguous. CDR1 is LNHDA, CDR2 SQIVND, per germline (reference sequence). The CDR3 runs 14 residues. V dropped 5 bases and J dropped 0 bases, with 7 bases sitting between them.

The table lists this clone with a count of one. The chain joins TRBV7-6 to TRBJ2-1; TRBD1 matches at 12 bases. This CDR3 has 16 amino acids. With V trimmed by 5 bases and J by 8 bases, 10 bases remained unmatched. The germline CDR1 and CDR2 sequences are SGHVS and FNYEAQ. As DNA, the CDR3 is TGTGCCAGCAGCGCTACCCCGGGACAGGGGGCCTATGAGCAGTTCTTC. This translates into CASSATPGQGAYEQFF.

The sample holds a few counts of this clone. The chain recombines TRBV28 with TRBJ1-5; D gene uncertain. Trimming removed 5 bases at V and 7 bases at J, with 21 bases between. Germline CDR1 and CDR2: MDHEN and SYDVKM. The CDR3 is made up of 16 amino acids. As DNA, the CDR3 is TGTGCCAGCAGTGCCGTCGGCTCCACACAGAGCCAGCCCCAGCATTTT. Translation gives CASSAVGSTQSQPQHF. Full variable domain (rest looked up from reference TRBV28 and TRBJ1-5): DVKVTQSSRYLVKRTGEKVFLECVQDMDHENMFWYRQDPGLGLRLIYFSYDVKMKEKGDIPEGYSVSREKKERFSLILESASTNQTSMYLCASSAVGSTQSQPQHFGDGTRLSIL.

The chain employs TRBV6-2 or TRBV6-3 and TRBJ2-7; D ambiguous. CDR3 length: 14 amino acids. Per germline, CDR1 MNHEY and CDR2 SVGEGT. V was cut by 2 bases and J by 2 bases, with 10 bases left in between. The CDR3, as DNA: TGTGCCAGCAGTTACGGGCCTACCGCCTACGAGCAGTACTTC. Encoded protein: CASSYGPTAYEQYF.

The CDR3 region is CASKTDTQYF. The CDR3 DNA is TGTGCCAGCAAGACAGATACGCAGTATTTT. This sequence joins TRBV7-9 and TRBJ2-3; D gene uncertain. CDR1 is SEHNR, CDR2 FQNEAQ, per germline (reference sequence). The CDR3 is made up of 10 amino acids. Trimming removed 7 bases from V and 3 bases from J, with 2 bases in between.

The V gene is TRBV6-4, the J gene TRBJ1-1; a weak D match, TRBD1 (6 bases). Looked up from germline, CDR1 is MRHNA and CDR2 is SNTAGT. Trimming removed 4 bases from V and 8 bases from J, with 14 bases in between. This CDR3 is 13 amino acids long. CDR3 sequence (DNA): TGTGCCAGCAGTGGGGGGCAGGGTCGGGAAGCTTTCTTT. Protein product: CASSGGQGREAFF.

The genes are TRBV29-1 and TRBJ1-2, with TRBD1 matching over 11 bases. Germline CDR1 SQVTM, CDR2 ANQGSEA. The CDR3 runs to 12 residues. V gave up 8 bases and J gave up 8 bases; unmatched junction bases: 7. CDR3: CSIGQGAQGYTF. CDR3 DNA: TGCAGCATCGGACAGGGGGCGCAGGGCTACACCTTC. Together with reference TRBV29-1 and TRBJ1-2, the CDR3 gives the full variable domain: SAVISQKPSRDICQRGTSLTIQCQVDSQVTMMFWYRQQPGQSLTLIATANQGSEATYESGFVIDKFPISRPNLTFSTLTVSNMSPEDSSIYLCSIGQGAQGYTFGSGTRLTVV.

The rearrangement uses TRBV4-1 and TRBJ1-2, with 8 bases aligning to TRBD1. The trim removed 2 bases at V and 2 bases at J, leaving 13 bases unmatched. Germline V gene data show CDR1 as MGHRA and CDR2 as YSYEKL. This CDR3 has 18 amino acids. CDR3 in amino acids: CASSQPGTGPRANYGYTF. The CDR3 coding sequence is TGCGCCAGCAGCCAACCCGGGACAGGCCCCAGAGCCAACTATGGCTACACCTTC.

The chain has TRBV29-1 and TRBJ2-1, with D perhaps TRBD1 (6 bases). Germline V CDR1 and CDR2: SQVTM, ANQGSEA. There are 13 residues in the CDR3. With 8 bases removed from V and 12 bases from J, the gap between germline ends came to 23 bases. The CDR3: CSSDRNGAGVQFF. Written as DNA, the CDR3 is TGCAGCTCTGATCGCAATGGGGCAGGGGTGCAGTTCTTC.

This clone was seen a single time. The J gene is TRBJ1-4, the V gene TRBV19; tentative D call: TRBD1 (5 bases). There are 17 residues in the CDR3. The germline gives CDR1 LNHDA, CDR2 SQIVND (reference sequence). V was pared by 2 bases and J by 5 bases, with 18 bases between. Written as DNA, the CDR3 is TGTGCCAGTAGTATAACCCCTCGACGAGGGGTGAATGAAAAACTGTTTTTT. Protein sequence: CASSITPRRGVNEKLFF.

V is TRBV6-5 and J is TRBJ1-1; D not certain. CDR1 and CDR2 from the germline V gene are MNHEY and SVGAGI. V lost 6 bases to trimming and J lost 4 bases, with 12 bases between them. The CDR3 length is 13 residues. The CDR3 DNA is TGTGCCAGCAGCGCAGAGCGGGTCACTGAAGCTTTCTTT. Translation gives CASSAERVTEAFF.

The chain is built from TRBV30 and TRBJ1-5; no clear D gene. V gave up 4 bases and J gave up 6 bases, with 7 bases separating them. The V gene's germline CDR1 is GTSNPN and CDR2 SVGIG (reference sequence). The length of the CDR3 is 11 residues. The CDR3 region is CAWMGTQPQHF. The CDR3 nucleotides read TGTGCCTGGATGGGTACTCAGCCCCAGCATTTT.

Here the CDR3 reads CASSQTSGTETYEQYF. The DNA of the CDR3 is TGCGCCAGCAGCCAAACCTCCGGGACAGAGACCTACGAGCAGTACTTC. The chain recombines TRBV4-1 with TRBJ2-7; 7 nucleotides line up with TRBD1. J lost 2 bases, V lost 2 bases, and 9 bases had no gene match. Germline CDR1 and CDR2: MGHRA and YSYEKL. The CDR3 has 16 residues.

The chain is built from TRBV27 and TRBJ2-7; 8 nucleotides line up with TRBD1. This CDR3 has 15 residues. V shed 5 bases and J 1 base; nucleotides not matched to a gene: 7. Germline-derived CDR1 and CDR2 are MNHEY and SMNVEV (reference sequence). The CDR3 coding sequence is TGTGCCAGCAGTCCCAGGGGGCGGGGATCCTACGAGCAGTACTTC. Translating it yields CASSPRGRGSYEQYF.

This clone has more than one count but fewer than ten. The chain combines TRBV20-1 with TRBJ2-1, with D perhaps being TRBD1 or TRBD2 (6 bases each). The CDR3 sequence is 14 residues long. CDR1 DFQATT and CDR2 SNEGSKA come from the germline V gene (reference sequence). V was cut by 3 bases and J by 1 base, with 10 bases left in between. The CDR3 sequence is CSASGGPSYNEQFF. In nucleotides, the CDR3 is TGCAGTGCTAGTGGGGGGCCTTCCTACAATGAGCAGTTCTTC.

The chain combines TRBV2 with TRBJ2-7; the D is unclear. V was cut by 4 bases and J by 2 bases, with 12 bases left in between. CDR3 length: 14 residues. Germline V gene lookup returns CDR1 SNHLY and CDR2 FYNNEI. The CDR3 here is CASSVLTRTYEQYF. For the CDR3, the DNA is TGTGCCAGCAGTGTTCTCACCAGAACCTACGAGCAGTACTTC.

The CDR3 DNA reads TGTGCCAGCAGCCGTCTAGCGGGTTCGGACGAGCAGTACTTC. Its translation: CASSRLAGSDEQYF. The chain is built from TRBV4-2 and TRBJ2-7; 8 bases fit TRBD2. Germline CDR1 and CDR2: LGHNA and YNFKEQ. With V trimmed by 4 bases and J by 5 bases, 7 bases remained unmatched. CDR3 length: 14 amino acids.

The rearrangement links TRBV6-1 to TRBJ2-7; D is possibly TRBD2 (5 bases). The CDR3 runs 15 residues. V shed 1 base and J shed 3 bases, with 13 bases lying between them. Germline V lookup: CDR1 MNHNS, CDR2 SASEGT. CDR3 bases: TGTGCCAGCAGTGAAGTAGCAGAGGGCGGCTACGAGCAGTACTTC. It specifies CASSEVAEGGYEQYF.

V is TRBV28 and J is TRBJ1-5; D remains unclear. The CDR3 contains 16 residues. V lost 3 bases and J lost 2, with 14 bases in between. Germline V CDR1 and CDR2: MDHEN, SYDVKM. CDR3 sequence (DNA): TGTGCCAGCAGTTTTTCCGGACCTGGGGGCAATCAGCCCCAGCATTTT. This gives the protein CASSFSGPGGNQPQHF.